The present entry profiles one TCR beta chain with its context. Its cognate antigen is unknown. The entry originates in a study of cytomegalovirus exposure and HLA in healthy donors. Study-wide findings and caveats: Accurate prediction of most subjects' HLA-A and HLA-B alleles from TCR beta sequences was reported. An ancestry cluster, one associated with Asian ancestry, reportedly showed fewer N-insertions than the approximately 720-donor mean in a later analysis. Productive status was seen about 87% or about 30% of the time for most TCR beta V segments in an earlier analysis.

The CDR3 is 14 residues long. Germline-derived CDR1 and CDR2 are MDHEN and SYDVKM. Trimming took 3 bases from V and 1 from J, leaving 10 bases between them. It was with 60 Vbeta and 13 Jbeta primers that the PCR ran. As processed by the authors: Later work found roughly 80 million unique TCR beta chains, with around 10 million shared. This table comes from immunoSEQ multiplex PCR, and its TCRdb copy is limited to in-frame clones, with some not included. V and J calls and clone size are given by that table; D and trimming were obtained from the DNA. The sample yields about 91,000 clones, roughly 78% seen once.

The clonotype comes from a male donor in good health and CMV-seropositive. The material sequenced was PBMCs. The chain joins TRBV28 to TRBJ2-7, with D hard to call. The chain's CDR3 is CASSFWSTSYEQYF. The CDR3 nucleotides read TGTGCCAGCAGTTTTTGGTCGACTTCCTACGAGCAGTACTTC.